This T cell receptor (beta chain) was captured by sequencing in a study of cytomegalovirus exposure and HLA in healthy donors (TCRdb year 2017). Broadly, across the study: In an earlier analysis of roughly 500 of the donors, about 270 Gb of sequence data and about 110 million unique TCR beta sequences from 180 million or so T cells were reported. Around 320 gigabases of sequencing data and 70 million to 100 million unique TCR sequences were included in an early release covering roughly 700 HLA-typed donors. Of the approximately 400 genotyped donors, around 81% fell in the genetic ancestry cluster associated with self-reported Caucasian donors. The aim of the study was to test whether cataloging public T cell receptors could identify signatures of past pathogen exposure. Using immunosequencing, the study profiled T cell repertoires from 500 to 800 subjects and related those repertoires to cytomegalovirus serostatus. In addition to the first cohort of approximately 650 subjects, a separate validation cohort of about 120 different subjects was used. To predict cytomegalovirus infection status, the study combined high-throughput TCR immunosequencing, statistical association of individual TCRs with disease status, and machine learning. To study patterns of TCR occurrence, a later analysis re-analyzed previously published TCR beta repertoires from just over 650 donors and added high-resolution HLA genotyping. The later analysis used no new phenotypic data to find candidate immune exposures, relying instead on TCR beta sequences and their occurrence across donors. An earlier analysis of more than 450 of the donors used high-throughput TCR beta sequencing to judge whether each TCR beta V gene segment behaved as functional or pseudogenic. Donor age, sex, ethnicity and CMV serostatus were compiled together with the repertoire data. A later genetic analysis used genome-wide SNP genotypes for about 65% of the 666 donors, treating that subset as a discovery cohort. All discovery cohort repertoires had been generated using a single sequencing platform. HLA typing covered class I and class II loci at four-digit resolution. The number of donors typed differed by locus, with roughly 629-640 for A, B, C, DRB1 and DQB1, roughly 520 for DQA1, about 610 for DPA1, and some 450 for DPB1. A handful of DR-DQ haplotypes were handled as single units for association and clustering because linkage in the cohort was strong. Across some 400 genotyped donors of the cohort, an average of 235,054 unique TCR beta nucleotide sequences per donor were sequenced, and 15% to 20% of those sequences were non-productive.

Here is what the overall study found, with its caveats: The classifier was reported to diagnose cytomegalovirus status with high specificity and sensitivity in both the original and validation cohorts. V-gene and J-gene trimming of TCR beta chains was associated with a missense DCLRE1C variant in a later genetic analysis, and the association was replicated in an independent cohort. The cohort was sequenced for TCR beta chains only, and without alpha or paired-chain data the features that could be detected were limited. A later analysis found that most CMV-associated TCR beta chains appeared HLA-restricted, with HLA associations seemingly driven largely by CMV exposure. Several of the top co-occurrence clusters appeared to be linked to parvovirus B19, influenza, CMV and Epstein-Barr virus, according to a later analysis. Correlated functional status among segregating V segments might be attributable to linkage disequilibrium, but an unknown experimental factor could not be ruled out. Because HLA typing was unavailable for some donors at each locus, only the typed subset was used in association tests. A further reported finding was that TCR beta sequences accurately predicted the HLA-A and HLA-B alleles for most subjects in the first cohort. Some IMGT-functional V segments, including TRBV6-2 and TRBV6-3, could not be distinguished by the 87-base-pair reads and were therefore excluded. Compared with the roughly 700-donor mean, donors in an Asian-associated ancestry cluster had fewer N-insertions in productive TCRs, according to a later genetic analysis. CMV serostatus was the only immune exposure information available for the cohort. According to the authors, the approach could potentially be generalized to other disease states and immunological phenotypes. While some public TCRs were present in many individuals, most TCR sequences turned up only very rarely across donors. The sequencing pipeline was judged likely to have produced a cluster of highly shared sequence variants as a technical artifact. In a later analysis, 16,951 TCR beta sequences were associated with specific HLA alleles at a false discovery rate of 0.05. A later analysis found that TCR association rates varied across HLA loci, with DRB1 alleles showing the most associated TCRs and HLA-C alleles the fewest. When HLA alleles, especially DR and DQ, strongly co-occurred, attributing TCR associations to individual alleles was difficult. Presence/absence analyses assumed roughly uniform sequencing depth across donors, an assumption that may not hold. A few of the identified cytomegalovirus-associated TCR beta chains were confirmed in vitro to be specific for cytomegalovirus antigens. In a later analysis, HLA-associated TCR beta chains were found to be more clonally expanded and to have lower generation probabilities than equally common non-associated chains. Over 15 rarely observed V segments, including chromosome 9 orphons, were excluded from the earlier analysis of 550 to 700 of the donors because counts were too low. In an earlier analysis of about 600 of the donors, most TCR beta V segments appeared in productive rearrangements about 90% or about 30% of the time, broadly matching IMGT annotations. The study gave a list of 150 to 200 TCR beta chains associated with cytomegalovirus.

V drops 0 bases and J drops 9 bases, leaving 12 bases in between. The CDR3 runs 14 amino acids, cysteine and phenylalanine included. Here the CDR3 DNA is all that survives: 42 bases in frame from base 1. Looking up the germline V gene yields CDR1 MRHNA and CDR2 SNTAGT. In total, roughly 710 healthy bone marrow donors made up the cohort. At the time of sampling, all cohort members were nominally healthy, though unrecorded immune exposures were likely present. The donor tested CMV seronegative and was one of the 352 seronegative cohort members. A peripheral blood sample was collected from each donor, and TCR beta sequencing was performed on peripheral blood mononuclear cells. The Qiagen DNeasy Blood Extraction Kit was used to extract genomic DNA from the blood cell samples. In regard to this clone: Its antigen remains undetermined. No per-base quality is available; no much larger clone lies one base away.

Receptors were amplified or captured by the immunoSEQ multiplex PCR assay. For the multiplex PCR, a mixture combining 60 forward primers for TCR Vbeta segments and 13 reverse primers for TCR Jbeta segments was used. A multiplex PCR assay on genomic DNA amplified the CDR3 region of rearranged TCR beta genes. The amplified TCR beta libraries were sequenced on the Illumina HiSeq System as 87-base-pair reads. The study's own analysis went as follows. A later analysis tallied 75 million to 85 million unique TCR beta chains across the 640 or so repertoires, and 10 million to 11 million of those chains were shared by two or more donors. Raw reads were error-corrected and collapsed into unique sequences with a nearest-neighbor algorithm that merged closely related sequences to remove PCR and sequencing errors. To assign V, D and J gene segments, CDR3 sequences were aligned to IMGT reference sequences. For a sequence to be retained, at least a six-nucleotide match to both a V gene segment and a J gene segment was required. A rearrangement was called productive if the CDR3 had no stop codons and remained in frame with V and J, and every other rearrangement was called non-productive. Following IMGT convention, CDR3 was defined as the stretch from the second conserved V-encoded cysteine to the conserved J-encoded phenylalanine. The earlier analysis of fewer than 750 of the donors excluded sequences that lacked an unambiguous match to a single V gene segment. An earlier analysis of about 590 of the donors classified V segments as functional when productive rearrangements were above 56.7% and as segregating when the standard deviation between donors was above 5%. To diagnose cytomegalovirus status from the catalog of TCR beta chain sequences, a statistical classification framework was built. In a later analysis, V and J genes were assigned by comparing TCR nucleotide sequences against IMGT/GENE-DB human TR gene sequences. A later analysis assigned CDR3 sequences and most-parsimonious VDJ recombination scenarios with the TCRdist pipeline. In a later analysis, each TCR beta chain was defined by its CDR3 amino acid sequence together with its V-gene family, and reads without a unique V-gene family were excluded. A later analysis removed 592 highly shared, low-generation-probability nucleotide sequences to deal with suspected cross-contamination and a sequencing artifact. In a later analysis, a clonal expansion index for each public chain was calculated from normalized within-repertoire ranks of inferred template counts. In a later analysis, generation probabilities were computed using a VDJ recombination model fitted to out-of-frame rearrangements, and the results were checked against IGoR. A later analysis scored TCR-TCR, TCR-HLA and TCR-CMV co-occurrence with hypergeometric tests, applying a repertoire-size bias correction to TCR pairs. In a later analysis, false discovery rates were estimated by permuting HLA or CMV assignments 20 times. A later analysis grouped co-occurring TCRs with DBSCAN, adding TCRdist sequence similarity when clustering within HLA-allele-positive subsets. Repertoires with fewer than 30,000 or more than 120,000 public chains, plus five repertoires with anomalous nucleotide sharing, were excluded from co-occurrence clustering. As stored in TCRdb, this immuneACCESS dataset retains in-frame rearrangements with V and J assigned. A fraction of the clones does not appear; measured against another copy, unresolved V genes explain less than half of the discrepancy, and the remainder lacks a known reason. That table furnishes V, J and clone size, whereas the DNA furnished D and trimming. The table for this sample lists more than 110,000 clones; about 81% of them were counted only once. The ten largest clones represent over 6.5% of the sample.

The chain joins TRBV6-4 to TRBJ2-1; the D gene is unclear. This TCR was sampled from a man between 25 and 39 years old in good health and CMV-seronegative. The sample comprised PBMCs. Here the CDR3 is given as CASSDSVEKSEQFF. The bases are TGTGCCAGCAGTGACTCCGTAGAAAAGAGTGAGCAGTTCTTC.